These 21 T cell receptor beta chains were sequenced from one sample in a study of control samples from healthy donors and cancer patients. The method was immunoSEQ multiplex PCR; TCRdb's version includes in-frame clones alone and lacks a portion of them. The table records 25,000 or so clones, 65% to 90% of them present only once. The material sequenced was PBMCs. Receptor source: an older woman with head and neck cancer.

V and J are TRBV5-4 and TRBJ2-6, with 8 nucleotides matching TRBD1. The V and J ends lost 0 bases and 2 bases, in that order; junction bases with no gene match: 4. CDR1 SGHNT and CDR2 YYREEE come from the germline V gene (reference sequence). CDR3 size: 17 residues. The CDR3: CASSLGGRGPGANVLTF. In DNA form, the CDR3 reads TGTGCCAGCAGCTTGGGGGGCAGGGGGCCTGGGGCCAACGTCCTGACTTTC.

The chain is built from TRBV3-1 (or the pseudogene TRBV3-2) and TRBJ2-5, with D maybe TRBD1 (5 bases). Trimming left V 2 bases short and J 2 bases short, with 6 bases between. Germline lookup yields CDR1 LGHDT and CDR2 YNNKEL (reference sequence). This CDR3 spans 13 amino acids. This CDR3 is CASSQNRQETQYF. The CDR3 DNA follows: TGTGCCAGCAGCCAAAACAGGCAAGAGACCCAGTACTTC.

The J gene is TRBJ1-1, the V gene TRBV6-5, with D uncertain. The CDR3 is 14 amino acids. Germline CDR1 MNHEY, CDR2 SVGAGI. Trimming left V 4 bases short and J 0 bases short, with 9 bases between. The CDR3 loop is CASSFRGLNTEAFF. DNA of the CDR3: TGTGCCAGCAGTTTTCGGGGATTGAACACTGAAGCTTTCTTT.

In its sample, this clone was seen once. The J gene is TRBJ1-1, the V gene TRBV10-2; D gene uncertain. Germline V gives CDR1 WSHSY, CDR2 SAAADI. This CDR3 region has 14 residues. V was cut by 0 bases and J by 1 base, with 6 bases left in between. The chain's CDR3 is CASSESSGNTEAFF. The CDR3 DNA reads TGCGCCAGCAGTGAGTCGAGCGGGAACACTGAAGCTTTCTTT.

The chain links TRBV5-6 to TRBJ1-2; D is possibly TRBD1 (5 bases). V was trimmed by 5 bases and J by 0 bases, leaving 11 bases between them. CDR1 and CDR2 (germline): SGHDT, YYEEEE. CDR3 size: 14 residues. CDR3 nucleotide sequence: TGTGCCAGCAGGGGTTCGGGACCTAACTATGGCTACACCTTC. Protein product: CASRGSGPNYGYTF.

CDR3 sequence reads: CATSDSDTYSYNEQFF. CDR3 sequence (DNA): TGTGCCACCAGTGATTCTGACACATACTCCTACAATGAGCAGTTCTTC. The V call is TRBV24-1, the J call TRBJ2-1; D is unclear. The CDR3 contains 16 residues. CDR1 and CDR2 from the germline V gene are KGHDR and SFDVKD. V lost 2 bases to trimming and J lost 0 bases, with 10 bases between them.

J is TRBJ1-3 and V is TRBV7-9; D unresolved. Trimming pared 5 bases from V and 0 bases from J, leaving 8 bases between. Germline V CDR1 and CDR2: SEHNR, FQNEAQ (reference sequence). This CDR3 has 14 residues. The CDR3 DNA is TGTGCCAGCAGCCCGTCGAGCTCTGGAAACACCATATATTTT. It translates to CASSPSSSGNTIYF.

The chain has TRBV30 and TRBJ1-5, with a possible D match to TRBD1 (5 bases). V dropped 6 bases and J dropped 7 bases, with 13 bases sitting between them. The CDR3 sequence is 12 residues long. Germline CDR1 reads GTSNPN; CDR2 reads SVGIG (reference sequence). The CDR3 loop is CACSQGLQPQHF. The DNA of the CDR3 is TGTGCCTGCTCCCAGGGTTTGCAGCCCCAGCATTTT.

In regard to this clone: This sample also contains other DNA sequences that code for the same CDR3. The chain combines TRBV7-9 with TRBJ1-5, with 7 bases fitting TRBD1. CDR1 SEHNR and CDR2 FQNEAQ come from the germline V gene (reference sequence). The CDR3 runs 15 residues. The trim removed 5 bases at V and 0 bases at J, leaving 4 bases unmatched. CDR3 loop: CASSRQGDSNQPQHF. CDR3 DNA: TGTGCCAGCAGCCGACAGGGTGATAGCAATCAGCCCCAGCATTTT.

CDR3 loop: CASSDQPLAKNIQYF. The CDR3 region has the DNA TGTGCCAGCAGTGATCAGCCCCTAGCCAAAAACATTCAGTACTTC. The chain couples TRBV6-1 to TRBJ2-4, with D unclear. Between the trimmed V and J ends, which lost 3 bases and 0 bases, there was a span of 9 bases. The CDR3 consists of 15 residues. CDR1 is MNHNS and CDR2 is SASEGT in the germline V gene.

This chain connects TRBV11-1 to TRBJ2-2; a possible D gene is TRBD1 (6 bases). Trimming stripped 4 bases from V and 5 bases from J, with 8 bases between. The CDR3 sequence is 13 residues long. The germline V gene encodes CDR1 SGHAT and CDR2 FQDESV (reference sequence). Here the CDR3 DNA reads TGTGCCAGCAGCTCGCAGGGGACCGGGGAGCTGTTTTTT. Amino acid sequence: CASSSQGTGELFF.

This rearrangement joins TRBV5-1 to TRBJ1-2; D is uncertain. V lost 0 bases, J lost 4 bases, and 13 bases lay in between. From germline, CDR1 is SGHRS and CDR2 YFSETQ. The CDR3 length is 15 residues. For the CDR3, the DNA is TGCGCCAGCAGCTTGGACCCCGGGAGCGGCTATGGCTACACCTTC. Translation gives CASSLDPGSGYGYTF.

CDR3 amino acids: CASSDGGRSGRENEQFF. Here the CDR3 DNA reads TGTGCCAGCAGTGACGGGGGTCGAAGCGGTAGGGAGAATGAGCAGTTCTTC. The chain employs TRBV6-1 and TRBJ2-1; a weak D match, TRBD2 (6 bases). This CDR3 comprises 17 residues. Trimming took 3 bases from V and 7 from J, leaving 22 bases between them. In germline, CDR1 is MNHNS, CDR2 SASEGT.

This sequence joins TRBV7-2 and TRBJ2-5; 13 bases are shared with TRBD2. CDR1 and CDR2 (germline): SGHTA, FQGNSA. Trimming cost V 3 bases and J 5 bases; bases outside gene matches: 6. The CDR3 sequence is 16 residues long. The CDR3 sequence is CASSFGLAGEYETQYF. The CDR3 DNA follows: TGTGCCAGCAGCTTTGGACTAGCGGGAGAGTATGAGACCCAGTACTTC.

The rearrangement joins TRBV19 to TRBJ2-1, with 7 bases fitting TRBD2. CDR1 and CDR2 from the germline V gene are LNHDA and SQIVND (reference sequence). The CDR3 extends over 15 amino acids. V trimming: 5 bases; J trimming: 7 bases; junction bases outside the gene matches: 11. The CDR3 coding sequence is TGTGCCAGTAGTTCCACTCCCGGGACTAAAAATGAGCAGTTCTTC. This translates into CASSSTPGTKNEQFF. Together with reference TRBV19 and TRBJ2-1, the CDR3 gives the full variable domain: DGGITQSPKYLFRKEGQNVTLSCEQNLNHDAMYWYRQDPGQGLRLIYYSQIVNDFQKGDIAEGYSVSREKKESFPLTVTSAQKNPTAFYLCASSSTPGTKNEQFFGPGTRLTVL.

CDR3 sequence: CASSSGQGAYSGANVLTF. CDR3 nucleotides: TGTGCCAGCAGCTCGGGACAGGGGGCATATTCTGGGGCCAACGTCCTGACTTTC. V gene TRBV7-9 combines with J gene TRBJ2-6; 12 positions agree with TRBD1. Looked up from germline, CDR1 is SEHNR and CDR2 is FQNEAQ (reference sequence). V trimming: 4 bases; J trimming: 1 base; junction bases outside the gene matches: 5. The CDR3 totals 18 residues.

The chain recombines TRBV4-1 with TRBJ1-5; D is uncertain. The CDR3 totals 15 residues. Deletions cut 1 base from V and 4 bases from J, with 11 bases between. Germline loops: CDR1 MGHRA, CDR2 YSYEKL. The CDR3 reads CASSQGNPKNQPQHF. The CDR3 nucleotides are TGCGCCAGCAGCCAAGGTAATCCGAAAAATCAGCCCCAGCATTTT.

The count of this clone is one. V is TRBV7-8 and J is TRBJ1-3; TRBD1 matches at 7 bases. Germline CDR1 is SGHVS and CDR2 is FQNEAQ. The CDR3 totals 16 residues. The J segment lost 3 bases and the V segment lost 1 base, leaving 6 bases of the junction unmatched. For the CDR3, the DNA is TGTGCCAGCAGCTTAGAGGTCAGGGGGTATGGAAACACCATATATTTT. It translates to CASSLEVRGYGNTIYF.

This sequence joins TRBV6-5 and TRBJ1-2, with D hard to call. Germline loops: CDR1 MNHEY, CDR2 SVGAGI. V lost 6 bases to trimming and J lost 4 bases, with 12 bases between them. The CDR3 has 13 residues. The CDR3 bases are TGTGCCAGCAGAGGGAGGGCTGGCTATGGCTACACCTTC. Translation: CASRGRAGYGYTF.

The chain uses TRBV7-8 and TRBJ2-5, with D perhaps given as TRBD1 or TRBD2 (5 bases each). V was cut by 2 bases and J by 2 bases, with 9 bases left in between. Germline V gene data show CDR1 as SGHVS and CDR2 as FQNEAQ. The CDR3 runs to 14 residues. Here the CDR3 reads CASSLLRGQETQYF. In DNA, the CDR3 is TGTGCCAGCAGCTTATTGAGGGGACAAGAGACCCAGTACTTC.

In nucleotides, the CDR3 is TGTGCCAGCAGTGAACGCGGCGGGGGGACTTACAATGAGCAGTTCTTC. Protein product: CASSERGGGTYNEQFF. V is TRBV6-1 and J is TRBJ2-1, with 8 positions matching TRBD2. Germline CDR1 and CDR2: MNHNS and SASEGT. This CDR3 comprises 16 residues. After removal of 2 bases from V and 4 bases from J, the junction contained 7 bases not matched to a gene.